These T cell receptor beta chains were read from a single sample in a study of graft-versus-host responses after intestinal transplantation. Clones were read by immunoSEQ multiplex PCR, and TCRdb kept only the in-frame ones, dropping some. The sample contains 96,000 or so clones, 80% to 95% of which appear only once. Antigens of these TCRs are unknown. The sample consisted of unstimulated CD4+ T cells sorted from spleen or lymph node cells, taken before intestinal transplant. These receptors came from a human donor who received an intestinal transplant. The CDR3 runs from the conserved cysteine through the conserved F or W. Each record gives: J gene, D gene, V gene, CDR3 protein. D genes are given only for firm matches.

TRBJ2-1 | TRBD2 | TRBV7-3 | CASSSGLVQFF
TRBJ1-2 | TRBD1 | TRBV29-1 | CSGGDRGAGYTF
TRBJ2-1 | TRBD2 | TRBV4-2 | CASSQDPGTSGRIAHNEQFF
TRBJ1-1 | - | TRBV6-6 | CASSGEYYTEAFF
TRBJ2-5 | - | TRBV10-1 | CASSMREEETQYF
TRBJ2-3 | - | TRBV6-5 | CASSYGAAVTDTQYF
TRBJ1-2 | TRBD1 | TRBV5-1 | CASSDGTGSYGYTF
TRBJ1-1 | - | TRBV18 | CASSPTGVFGLNTEAFF
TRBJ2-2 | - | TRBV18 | CASSPSGSGTTGELFF
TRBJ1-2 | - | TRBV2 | CASSEALGGYGYTF
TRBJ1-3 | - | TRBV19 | CASSYRGNTIYF
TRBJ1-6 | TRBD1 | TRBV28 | CASRKWGSGGLNSPLHF
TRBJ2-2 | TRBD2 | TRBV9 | CASSPGLASNTGELFF
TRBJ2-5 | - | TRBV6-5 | CASRPYRNQETQYF
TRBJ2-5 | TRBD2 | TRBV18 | CASSRTSGETQYF
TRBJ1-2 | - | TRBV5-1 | CASSLGVEGYTF
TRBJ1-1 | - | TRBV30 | CAWSVAGAVGGTEAFF
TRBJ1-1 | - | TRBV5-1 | CASSLLGGSTEAFF
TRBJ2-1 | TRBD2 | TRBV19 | CASRGGAAGADEQFF
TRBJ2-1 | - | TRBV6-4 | CASSAENRDNEQFF
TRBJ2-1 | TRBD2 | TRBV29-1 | CSVEPSGRRNEQFF
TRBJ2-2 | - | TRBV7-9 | CASGLGTQGVTGELFF
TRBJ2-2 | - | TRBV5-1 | CASSRRRRTVTGELFF
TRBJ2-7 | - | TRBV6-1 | CASNVGLSGAYEQYF
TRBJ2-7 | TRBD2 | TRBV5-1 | CASREREGYEQYF
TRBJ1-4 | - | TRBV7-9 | CASSLGRSGHVATNEKLFF
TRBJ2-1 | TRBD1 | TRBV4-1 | CASSQDPGQTYNEQFF
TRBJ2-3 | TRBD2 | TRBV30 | CAWSVSLYSGRSTDTQYF
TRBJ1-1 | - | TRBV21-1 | CASSKASGATEAFF
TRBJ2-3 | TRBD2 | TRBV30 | CAWSVPSGGRDTQYF
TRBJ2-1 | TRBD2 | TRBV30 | CAWSPGTRNNEQFF
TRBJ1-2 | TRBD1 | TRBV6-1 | CASSGGRGPNYGYTF
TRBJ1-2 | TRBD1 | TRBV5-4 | CASSMGGTEVYGYTF
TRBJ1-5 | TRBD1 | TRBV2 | CASRWGTGPEPQHF
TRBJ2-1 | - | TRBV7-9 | CASSNPRSSYNEQFF
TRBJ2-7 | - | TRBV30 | CAWKGGAIVGEQYF
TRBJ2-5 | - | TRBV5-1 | CASSFETVEETQYF
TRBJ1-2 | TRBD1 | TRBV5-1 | CASSSFDRGYGYTF
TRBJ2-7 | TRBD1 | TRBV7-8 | CASSRGQGINEQYF
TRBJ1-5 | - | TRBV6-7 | CAATGTPANQPQHF
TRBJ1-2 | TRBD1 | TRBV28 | CASSPGTGGSLANYGYTF
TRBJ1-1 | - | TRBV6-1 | CASSETHPRNTEAFF
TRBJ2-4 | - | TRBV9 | CASSTEGVLAKNIQYF
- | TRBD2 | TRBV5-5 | CASSLFRLAGGTWNYEQYF
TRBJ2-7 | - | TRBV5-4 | CASSSGSYEQYF
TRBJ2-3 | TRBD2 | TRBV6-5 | CASSRLAGTIDTQYF
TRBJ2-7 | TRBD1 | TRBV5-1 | CASSSDRAPYEQYF
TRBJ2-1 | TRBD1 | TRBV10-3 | CAIRPGQGVDEQFF
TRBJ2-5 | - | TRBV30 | CAWATYGETQYF
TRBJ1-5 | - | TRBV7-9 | CASSLASSNQPQHF
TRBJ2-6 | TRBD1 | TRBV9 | CASSVVGTGTRRANVLTF
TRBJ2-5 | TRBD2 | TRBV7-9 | CASSLEGTMYQETQYF
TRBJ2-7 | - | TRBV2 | CASSEDRPPYEQYF